This TCR beta chain was profiled in a study of blood T cell repertoires in COVID-19. On the study more broadly: Sites across the United States, Italy and Spain contributed samples from acute and convalescent COVID-19. PBMCs, B-cell-depleted T cells, or T cells provided the cDNA or gDNA that made up the material.

Original methodology: Reference gene primers were amplified, and this amplification served to estimate nucleated cell counts. The assay was immunoSEQ multiplex PCR, and TCRdb's table has in-frame clones only and misses some. Clonal size and the V and J genes are those of that table, whereas D and trimming came from the DNA. The data show approximately 97,000 clones, around nine tenths seen once. CDR1 and CDR2 from the germline V gene are MNHEY and SMNVEV (reference sequence). This CDR3 spans 15 amino acids. Trimming removed 3 bases from V and 5 bases from J, with 11 bases in between. The sample consisted of peripheral blood. This sequence originates from a woman of 80 years or more with acute or convalescent COVID-19. The chain couples TRBV27 to TRBJ1-6, with D maybe TRBD1 (6 bases). The CDR3, as DNA: TGTGCCAGCAGTTTTTATAGGGGGAATAATTCACCCCTCCACTTT. This gives the protein CASSFYRGNNSPLHF.